A selection of T cell receptor beta chains follows, all from one sample in a study of response to subunit inactivated influenza vaccine. Via MiXCR, TCRdb re-called the RT-PCR reads, giving one row per CDR3 protein. This sample has 450,000 to 550,000 distinct CDR3 sequences; roughly 23% occur once, and the top ten carry about 1.9%. This sample comprised CD4+ T cells sorted from PBMCs, obtained less than 6 days after vaccination. These receptors were obtained from a man aged 50-59 years who received an inactivated influenza vaccine. The CDR3 runs from the conserved cysteine through the conserved F or W.

v_gene,j_gene,CDR3aa
TRBV10-3,TRBJ1-6,CAISGSSYNSPLHF
TRBV12-3/TRBV12-4,TRBJ1-6,CASSLTGMRSPLHF
TRBV7-9,TRBJ2-3,CASSAVGTHTDTQYF
TRBV29-1,TRBJ2-7,CSVDTGGSYEQYF
TRBV20-1,TRBJ1-5,CSATQGRQPQHF
TRBV10-3,TRBJ2-1,CAITASSYNEQFF
TRBV4-1,TRBJ2-7,CASSQEDGPYEQYF
TRBV3-1,TRBJ2-7,CASSQSGQYEQYF
TRBV6-5,TRBJ1-1,CASSYDRLGTEAFF
TRBV7-8,TRBJ2-1,CASSFGREGPYNEQFF
TRBV6-1,TRBJ1-6,CASSQRDRNSPLHF
TRBV14,TRBJ1-6,CASSYRLDSPLHF
TRBV6-1,TRBJ2-7,CASTSGTASSYEQYF
TRBV20-1,TRBJ2-3,CSASWSPASTDTQYF
TRBV11-1,TRBJ1-2,CASSLEGAATPINYGYTF
TRBV27,TRBJ2-7,CASSLQGQGEQYF
TRBV11-3,TRBJ1-4,CASSKGGGFDEKLFF
TRBV7-2,TRBJ1-5,CASSSSPDQPQHF
TRBV18,TRBJ1-1,CASSPPRGQGTEAFF
TRBV11-2,TRBJ2-1,CASSQTSGYTNEQFF
TRBV6-2/TRBV6-3,TRBJ2-5,CASSPDRGYETQYF
TRBV20-1,TRBJ1-6,CSARDGGVHSPLHF
TRBV6-1,TRBJ1-6,CASSLSPGRMASPLHF
TRBV11-1,TRBJ2-3,CASSPATRRADTQYF
TRBV5-1,TRBJ2-7,CASSLESTYEQYF
TRBV12-3/TRBV12-4,TRBJ2-1,CASSLRSGGTHNEQFF
TRBV18,TRBJ2-2,CASSPPGRRNTGELFF
TRBV4-2,TRBJ2-1,CASSPAGGPRNEQFF
TRBV24-1,TRBJ2-7,CATAGRDPRGGGDYEQYF
TRBV5-1,TRBJ2-4,CASRVAGEDIQYF
TRBV7-8,TRBJ1-1,CASSSYRDATEAFF
TRBV25-1,TRBJ2-1,CASSDFDEQFF
TRBV10-3,TRBJ1-5,CAISERGQSNQPQHF
TRBV4-1,TRBJ2-7,CASSRTGPPYEQYF
TRBV29-1,TRBJ1-2,CSVGTYGLAYGYTF
TRBV29-1,TRBJ2-1,CSVGSPENYNEQFF
TRBV7-2,TRBJ2-7,CASSPLAGVTSYEQYF
TRBV5-1,TRBJ2-3,CASSPLWAYTDTQYF
TRBV7-2,TRBJ2-1,CASSFNRLNEQFF
TRBV4-2,TRBJ2-1,CASSQDYSSYNEQFF
TRBV12-3/TRBV12-4,TRBJ1-2,CASSPTTGADGYGYTF
TRBV27,TRBJ2-1,CASILAGGPENEQFF
TRBV7-2,TRBJ2-7,CASSAERDEQYF
TRBV11-2,TRBJ2-2,CASSLAQGWNPGELFF
TRBV6-2/TRBV6-3,TRBJ2-1,CASSYSFGAGGPGYNEQFF
TRBV6-1,TRBJ1-5,CASSENTAQPQHF
TRBV7-2,TRBJ1-4,CASSFRHREEKLFF
TRBV12-3/TRBV12-4,TRBJ2-3,CASSLGSGGAGNTQYF
TRBV10-2,TRBJ1-1,CASMAGGGTEAFF
TRBV7-9,TRBJ2-1,CASSFTGGTYNEQFF
TRBV6-1,TRBJ2-3,CASSPGQITDTQYF
TRBV5-6,TRBJ2-1,CASSLGGVQYNEQFF
TRBV12-3/TRBV12-4,TRBJ2-1,CASSLLASGFGDEQFF
TRBV7-2,TRBJ2-7,CASRSGTSDYEQYF
TRBV20-1,TRBJ1-6,CSASGRGLHF
TRBV10-3,TRBJ2-7,CAISEDYLYDSEQYF
TRBV7-9,TRBJ2-7,CASSRGSSYEQYF
TRBV5-1,TRBJ2-1,CASSLAGGRNNEQFF